This T cell receptor (beta chain) derives from a study of blood T cells in healthy people across ages. Primed by a sample-barcoded 5' primer and a J-beta primer mix, a second PCR proceeded for about 6 to 12 cycles. TCRdb recomputed calls from the 5' RACE reads with MiXCR, one row per CDR3 protein. The repertoire holds about 640,000 distinct CDR3 sequences, with under 65% as singletons. This clonotype was counted a few times. No antigen is known for it. The individuals who served as donors were healthy Caucasians living in Russia, aged about 6 to 90. Study findings and constraints: Expanded clonotype changes were possibly confounded by unknown donor CMV status. Aged donors had fewer naive CD4+ cells and lower diversity than long-lived donors. It was held that diversity estimates obtained from one million T cells represented underestimates.

V lost 3 bases and J lost 7; bases outside the gene matches: 4. Germline V gives CDR1 SGHRS, CDR2 YFSETQ. This CDR3 comprises 14 residues. Sequenced material: blood. The source of this sequence is a man in his fifties or sixties in good health. The V and J genes are TRBV5-1 and TRBJ2-1; TRBD1 matches at 10 bases. The CDR3: CASSSGQGLNEQFF. The CDR3 DNA sequence: TGCGCCAGCAGCTCGGGACAGGGGTTGAATGAGCAGTTCTTC.